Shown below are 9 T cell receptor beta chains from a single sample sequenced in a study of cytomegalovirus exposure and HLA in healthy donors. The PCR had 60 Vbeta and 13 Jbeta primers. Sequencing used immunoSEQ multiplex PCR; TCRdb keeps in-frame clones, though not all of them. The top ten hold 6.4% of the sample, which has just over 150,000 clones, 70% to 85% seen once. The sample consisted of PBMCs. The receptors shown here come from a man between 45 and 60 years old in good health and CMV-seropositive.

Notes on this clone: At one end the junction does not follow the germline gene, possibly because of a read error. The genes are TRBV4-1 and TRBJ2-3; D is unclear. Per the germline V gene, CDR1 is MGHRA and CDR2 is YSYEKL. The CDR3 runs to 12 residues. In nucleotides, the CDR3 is TGCGCCAGCAGCCCAGGTTCGGCCAATAGAACTTTT. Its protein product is CASSPGSANRTF.

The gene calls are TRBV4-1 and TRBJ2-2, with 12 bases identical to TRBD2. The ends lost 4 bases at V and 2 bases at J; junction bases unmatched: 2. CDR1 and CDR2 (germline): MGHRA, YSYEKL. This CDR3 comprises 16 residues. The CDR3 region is CASSRGLAGNTGELFF. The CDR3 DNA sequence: TGCGCCAGCAGCCGAGGACTAGCGGGAAACACCGGGGAGCTGTTTTTT.

In nucleotides, the CDR3 is TGTGCCAGCAGCTTGACCCGACTAGCGGGAGTGGAGACCCAGTACTTC. The encoded protein is CASSLTRLAGVETQYF. This chain connects TRBV5-4 to TRBJ2-5; 12 bases fit TRBD2. The germline V gene encodes CDR1 SGHNT and CDR2 YYREEE (reference sequence). The V segment lost 1 base and the J segment 5 bases; nucleotides outside the gene matches: 6. The length of the CDR3 is 16 residues.

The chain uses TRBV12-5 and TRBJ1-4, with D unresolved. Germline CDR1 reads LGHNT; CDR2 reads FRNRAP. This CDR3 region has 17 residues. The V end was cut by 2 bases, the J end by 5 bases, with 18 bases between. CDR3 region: CASGLRPLGRTNEKLFF. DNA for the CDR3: TGTGCTAGTGGTTTGCGACCGTTGGGCCGAACCAATGAAAAACTGTTTTTT.

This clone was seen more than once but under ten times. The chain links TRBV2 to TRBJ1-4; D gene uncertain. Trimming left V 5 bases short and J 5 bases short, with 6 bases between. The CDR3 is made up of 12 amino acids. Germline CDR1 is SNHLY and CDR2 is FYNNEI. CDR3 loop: CASSLSNEKLFF. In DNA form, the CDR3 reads TGTGCCAGCAGTTTGTCAAATGAAAAACTGTTTTTT.

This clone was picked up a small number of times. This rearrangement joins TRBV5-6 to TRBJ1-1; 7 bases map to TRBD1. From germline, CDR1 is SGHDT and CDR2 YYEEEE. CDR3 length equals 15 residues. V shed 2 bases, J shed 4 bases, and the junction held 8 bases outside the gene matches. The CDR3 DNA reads TGTGCCAGCAGCTTAACAGGGGACGGGGTCACTGAAGCTTTCTTT. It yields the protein CASSLTGDGVTEAFF.

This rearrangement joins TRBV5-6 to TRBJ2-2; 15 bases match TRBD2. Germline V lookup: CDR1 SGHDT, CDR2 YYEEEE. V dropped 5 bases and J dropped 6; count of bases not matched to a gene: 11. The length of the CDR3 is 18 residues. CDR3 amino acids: CASRERTSGRGSSGELFF. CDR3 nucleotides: TGTGCCAGCAGAGAGAGGACTAGCGGGAGGGGGTCCTCCGGGGAGCTGTTTTTT.

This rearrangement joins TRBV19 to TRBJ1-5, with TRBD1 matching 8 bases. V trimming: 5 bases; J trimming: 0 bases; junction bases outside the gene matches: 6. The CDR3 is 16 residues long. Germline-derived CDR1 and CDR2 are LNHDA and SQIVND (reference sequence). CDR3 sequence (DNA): TGTGCCAGTAGTCCACGGACAGGGTATAGCAATCAGCCCCAGCATTTT. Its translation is CASSPRTGYSNQPQHF.

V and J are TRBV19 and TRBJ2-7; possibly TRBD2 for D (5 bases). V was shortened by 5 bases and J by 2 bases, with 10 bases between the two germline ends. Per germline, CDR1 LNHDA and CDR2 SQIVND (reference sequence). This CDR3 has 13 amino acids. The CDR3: CASSFAGAYEQYF. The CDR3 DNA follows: TGTGCCAGTAGTTTCGCCGGGGCCTACGAGCAGTACTTC. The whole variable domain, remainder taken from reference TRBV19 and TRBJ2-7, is DGGITQSPKYLFRKEGQNVTLSCEQNLNHDAMYWYRQDPGQGLRLIYYSQIVNDFQKGDIAEGYSVSREKKESFPLTVTSAQKNPTAFYLCASSFAGAYEQYFGPGTRLTVT.